A selection of T cell receptor beta chains follows, all from one sample in a study of blood T cell repertoires in COVID-19. Clones were sequenced by immunoSEQ multiplex PCR, and TCRdb holds only the in-frame ones, with some missing. The sample shows approximately 250,000 clones, approximately 85% of them seen only once. The sample was PBMCs or T cells enriched from blood (not recorded which). The receptors here all came from a woman aged 25 to 45 who had recovered from COVID-19. CDR3s include the opening cysteine and the closing phenylalanine or tryptophan. D genes are given only for firm matches. Size is omitted from some rows. Given values are once, few, many or a class for expanded clones.

clone size	CDR3 length	V gene	J gene	D gene	CDR3 DNA	CDR3 protein
-	16	TRBV12-5	TRBJ1-1	TRBD1	TGTGCTAGTGGTTTGGGATCCGGGACAGGGGGCTTATTAGCTTTCTTT	CASGLGSGTGGLLAFF
-	16	TRBV19	TRBJ1-6	-	TGTGCCAGTAGTACTCTCTCCGTGGGGGCCGATTCACCCCTCCACTTT	CASSTLSVGADSPLHF
-	14	TRBV11-3	TRBJ1-4	TRBD1	TGTGCCAGCAGCCTCAGGGGGCGCGGTGAAAAACTGTTTTTT	CASSLRGRGEKLFF
-	15	TRBV6-5	TRBJ1-4	TRBD1	TGTGCCAGCAGCGGAAGACAGGGCACAGATGAAAAACTGTTTTTT	CASSGRQGTDEKLFF
-	14	TRBV11-3	TRBJ1-1	-	TGTGCCAGCAGCTTAGCTAGCAGAGGAACTGAAGCTTTCTTT	CASSLASRGTEAFF
-	18	TRBV18	TRBJ2-4	TRBD1	TGTGCCAGCTCACCTAAGGAAGGGGACAGGATAGCCAAAAACATTCAGTACTTC	CASSPKEGDRIAKNIQYF
-	16	TRBV14	TRBJ2-1	-	TGTGCCAGCAGCCATCTTGGACTCGGCCCTACATATGAGCAGTTCTTC	CASSHLGLGPTYEQFF
-	15	TRBV5-1	TRBJ1-4	TRBD1	TGCGCCAGCAGCCCCGGACAGGGGACGGGGGAAAAACTGTTTTTT	CASSPGQGTGEKLFF
-	15	TRBV30	TRBJ2-1	TRBD2	TGTGCCTGGAGTGTTGGGACTAGCACCTACAATGAGCAGTTCTTC	CAWSVGTSTYNEQFF
-	16	TRBV28	TRBJ1-5	-	TGTGCCAGCAGTTTGTACAGGAGTACAAGCAATCAGCCCCAGCATTTT	CASSLYRSTSNQPQHF
-	11	TRBV7-3	TRBJ2-3	-	TGTGCCAGCAGCCGGGGGGATACGCAGTATTTT	CASSRGDTQYF
-	14	TRBV5-1	TRBJ2-7	TRBD2	TGCGCCAGCAGCATGGGACTAGCGGGGTACGAGCAGTACTTC	CASSMGLAGYEQYF
-	17	TRBV7-9	TRBJ1-1	-	TGTGCCAGCAGCTTAGCGCTCAGGAGGTTTGCGAACACTGAAGCTTTCTTT	CASSLALRRFANTEAFF
-	16	TRBV7-9	TRBJ2-7	-	TGTGCCAGCAGCCCCCGGGATAAGCTGGGCGACTACGAGCAGTACTTC	CASSPRDKLGDYEQYF
-	12	TRBV25-1	TRBJ1-4	-	TGTGCCCCATGGCCGGGGAATGAAAAACTGTTTTTT	CAPWPGNEKLFF
-	14	TRBV27	TRBJ1-1	-	TGTGCCAGCAGTTTACTTGACCCCGGGGCTGAAGCTTTCTTT	CASSLLDPGAEAFF
once	16	TRBV5-6	TRBJ1-2	-	TGTGCCAGCAGCGGGCCCAGGGGCCATTTTAACTATGGCTACACCTTC	CASSGPRGHFNYGYTF
-	13	TRBV5-1	TRBJ2-7	TRBD1	TGCGCCAGCTCCGGGACAGTTCCTTTCGAGCAGTACTTC	CASSGTVPFEQYF
-	15	TRBV7-2	TRBJ2-7	TRBD1	TGTGCCAGCAGCCCCGACGGGACAGGGGTATACGAGCAGTACTTC	CASSPDGTGVYEQYF
-	20	TRBV27	TRBJ1-2	TRBD1	TGTGCCAGCAGTTTGGTAGCCCACCCCGGGACAGGGGGTTCTAACTATGGCTACACCTTC	CASSLVAHPGTGGSNYGYTF
-	16	TRBV24-1	TRBJ2-3	TRBD1	TGTGCCACCAGTGACGCCCGACAGGGGGTCTCAGATACGCAGTATTTT	CATSDARQGVSDTQYF
-	13	TRBV24-1	TRBJ1-4	-	TGTGCCACCAGTGACACCTTACAGGGTGGTCTGTTTTTT	CATSDTLQGGLFF
-	16	TRBV7-2	TRBJ2-2	TRBD2	TGTGCCAGCAGCTTTACTAGCGGGGGGGCCTCCGGGGAGCTGTTTTTT	CASSFTSGGASGELFF
-	11	TRBV10-3	TRBJ1-1	-	TGTGCCATCAGGGACTACACTGAAGCTTTCTTT	CAIRDYTEAFF
-	15	TRBV7-9	TRBJ1-1	TRBD1	TGTGCCAGCAGCTCGGGACAGGATCTGAACACTGAAGCTTTCTTT	CASSSGQDLNTEAFF
once	16	TRBV5-4	TRBJ2-2	-	TGTGCCAGCAGCTTTCGTCTGCTTACTAACACCGGGGAGCTGTTTTTT	CASSFRLLTNTGELFF
-	16	TRBV4-1	TRBJ1-4	-	TGCGCCAGCAGCCAAGTATTACGACCCTCGGGGGAAAAACTGTTTTTT	CASSQVLRPSGEKLFF
-	11	TRBV27	TRBJ2-7	-	TGTGCCAGCAGCAGGGGTTACGAGCAGTACTTC	CASSRGYEQYF
-	18	TRBV6-2/TRBV6-3	TRBJ2-2	TRBD2	TGTGCCAGCAGTTACGGACTAGCGGGCACCGGGGGGCGACGCGGGCTGTTTTTT	CASSYGLAGTGGRRGLFF
few	15	TRBV7-3	TRBJ2-7	-	TGTGCCAGCAGCTTAGATGGCAGGCCAACCTACGAGCAGTACTTC	CASSLDGRPTYEQYF
-	16	TRBV30	TRBJ2-6	TRBD1	TGTGCCTGGAGTGTTCAGGGGGTCTCTGGGGCCAACGTCCTGACTTTC	CAWSVQGVSGANVLTF
once	13	TRBV11-1	TRBJ1-1	-	TGTGCCAGCTCGTCAGTTTCGTACACTGAAGCTTTCTTT	CASSSVSYTEAFF
-	15	TRBV5-1	TRBJ1-1	-	TGCGCCAGCAGCTCCTACCGGACTGTGAACACTGAAGCTTTCTTT	CASSSYRTVNTEAFF
-	11	TRBV5-1	TRBJ1-2	-	TGCGCCAGCAGCTCCGGGTCTGGCTACACCTTC	CASSSGSGYTF
-	13	TRBV6-2/TRBV6-3	TRBJ2-7	-	TGTGCCAGCAGTTATGGGCAGACCTACGAGCAGTACTTC	CASSYGQTYEQYF
-	12	TRBV29-1	TRBJ1-2	TRBD1	TGCAGCGTTGCGGGTGGGACAGGGACGTACACCTTC	CSVAGGTGTYTF
-	13	TRBV10-3	TRBJ1-6	TRBD1	TGTGCCATCAGTGAGCAACAGGGGGAACCCCTCCACTTT	CAISEQQGEPLHF